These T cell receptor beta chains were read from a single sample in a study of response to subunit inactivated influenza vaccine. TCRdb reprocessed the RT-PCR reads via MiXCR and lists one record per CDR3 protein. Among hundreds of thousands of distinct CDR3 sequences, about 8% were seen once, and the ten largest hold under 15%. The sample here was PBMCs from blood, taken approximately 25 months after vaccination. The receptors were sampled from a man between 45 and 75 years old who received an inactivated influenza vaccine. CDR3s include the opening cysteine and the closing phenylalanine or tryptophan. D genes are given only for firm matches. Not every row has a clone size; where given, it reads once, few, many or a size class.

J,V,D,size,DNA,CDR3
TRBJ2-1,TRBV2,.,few,TGTGCCAGCAGGACCGACCCGTTGGGTAATGAGCAGTTCTTC,CASRTDPLGNEQFF
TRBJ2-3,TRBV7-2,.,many,TGTGCCAGCAGCCAAGACAGGACTAGCACAGATACGCAGTATTTT,CASSQDRTSTDTQYF
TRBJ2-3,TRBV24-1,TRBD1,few,TGTGCCACCAGTGATCCCCTGACAGGGGGCTCGTCGGATACGCAGTATTTT,CATSDPLTGGSSDTQYF
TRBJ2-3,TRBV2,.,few,TGTGCCAGCAGTGAAGTGACAGGAGGAGATACGCAGTATTTT,CASSEVTGGDTQYF
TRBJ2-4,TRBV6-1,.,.,TGTGCCAGCAGCTCCCTAGGGCTAACCATTCAGTACTTC,CASSSLGLTIQYF
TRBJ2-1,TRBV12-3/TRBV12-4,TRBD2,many,TGTGCCAGCAGAAATAGCGGGGGGGCCTACAATGAGCAGTTCTTC,CASRNSGGAYNEQFF
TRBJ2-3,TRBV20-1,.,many,TGCACGGCATGGATCACAGATACGCAGTATTTT,CTAWITDTQYF
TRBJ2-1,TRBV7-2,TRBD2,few,TGTGCCAGCAGCTTAACCTCGGGGGGGAGAATTGGTGAGCAGTTCTTC,CASSLTSGGRIGEQFF
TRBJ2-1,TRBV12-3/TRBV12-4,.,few,TGTGCCAGCAGTTTTTCGTGGGGCAATGAGCAGTTCTTC,CASSFSWGNEQFF
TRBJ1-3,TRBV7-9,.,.,TGTGCCAGCAGCCTAGGACAGTACTCTTCTGGAAACACCATATATTTT,CASSLGQYSSGNTIYF
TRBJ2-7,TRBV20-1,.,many,TGCAGTGCTAAGCCACTGGGAGAAGTGAGCGAGCAGTACTTC,CSAKPLGEVSEQYF
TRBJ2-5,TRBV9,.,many,TGTGCCAGCAGTCCCTGGGGGCAGGGGGAGACCCAGTACTTC,CASSPWGQGETQYF
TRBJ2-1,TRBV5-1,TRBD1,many,TGCGCCAGCAGCAAAGGACAGGGGGCGGGGGCCAATGAGCAGTTCTTC,CASSKGQGAGANEQFF
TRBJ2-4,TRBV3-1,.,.,TGTGCCAGCAGCCAAGATCCCGGACCCCGTATGACGGCCAAAAACATTCAGTACTTC,CASSQDPGPRMTAKNIQYF
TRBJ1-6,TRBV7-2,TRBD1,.,TGTGCCAGCAGCTGGGGACAGGGTGGTTCACCCCTCCACTTT,CASSWGQGGSPLHF
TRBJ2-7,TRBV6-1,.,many,TGTGCCAGCAGTCCTGGGGGAAGCCACGAGCAGTACTTC,CASSPGGSHEQYF
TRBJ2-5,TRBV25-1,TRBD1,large,TGTGCCAGCAGTGAGAGGGGGCACCAAGAGACCCAGTACTTC,CASSERGHQETQYF
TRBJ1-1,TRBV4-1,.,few,TGCGCCAGCAGCCAAGATGTTGGGGGTCCGGTGGGTGACAACACTGAAGCTTTCTTT,CASSQDVGGPVGDNTEAFF
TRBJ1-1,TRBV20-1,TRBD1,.,TGCAGTGCTAGAGACGGGACAGATTACCTTCTTAGGAACACTGAAGCTTTCTTT,CSARDGTDYLLRNTEAFF
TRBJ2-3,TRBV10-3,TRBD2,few,TGTGCCATCACCCAGACTAGCGGGGGCCCCGATACGCAGTATTTT,CAITQTSGGPDTQYF
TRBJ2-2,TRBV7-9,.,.,TGTGCCAGCAGCTTTTCTCGGGAGCTGTTTTTT,CASSFSRELFF
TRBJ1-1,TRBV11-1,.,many,TGTGCCAGCAGCTTAGCGCCGTCGACTGAAGCTTTCTTT,CASSLAPSTEAFF
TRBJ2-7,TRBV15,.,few,TGTGCCACCAGCAGAGAAGGCGGCTCCTACGAGCAGTACTTC,CATSREGGSYEQYF
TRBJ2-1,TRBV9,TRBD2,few,TGTGCCAGCAGCGATAGCGGGAGCTCGTCCAATGAGCAGTTCTTC,CASSDSGSSSNEQFF
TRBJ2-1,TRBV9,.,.,TGTGCCAGCAGCCTCTCCGGGCCATCACGGCCCAATGAGCAGTTCTTC,CASSLSGPSRPNEQFF
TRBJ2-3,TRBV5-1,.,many,TGCGCCAGCAGCTTCGGGCCTAGCACAGATACGCAGTATTTT,CASSFGPSTDTQYF
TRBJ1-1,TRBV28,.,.,TGTGCCAGCAGTCCCGGTGGTCCAATGAACACTGAAGCTTTCTTT,CASSPGGPMNTEAFF
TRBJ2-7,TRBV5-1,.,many,TGTGCCAGCAGCTTAGGGGGGAGGACCTACGAGCAGTACTTC,CASSLGGRTYEQYF
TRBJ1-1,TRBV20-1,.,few,TGCAGTGCTAGAGTACTCTCAAGGGGGAGCGCATCTGAAGCTTTCTTT,CSARVLSRGSASEAFF
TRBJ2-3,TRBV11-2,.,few,TGTGCCAGCAGCCTTTTTGGGGGCGAAGCAGATACGCAGTATTTT,CASSLFGGEADTQYF
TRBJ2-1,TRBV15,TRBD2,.,TGTGCCACCAGCCCTACAGCGGGAGGAGATAATGAGCAGTTCTTC,CATSPTAGGDNEQFF
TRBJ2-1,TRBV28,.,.,TGTGCCAGCAGATTACGCTACCCCGACAGCGATGAGCAGTTCTTC,CASRLRYPDSDEQFF
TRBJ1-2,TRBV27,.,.,TGTGCCAGCAGTTCCCCTTTCCGGGGTGACTATGGCTACACCTTC,CASSSPFRGDYGYTF
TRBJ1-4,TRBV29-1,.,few,TGCAGCGTTTCGGCCAGAGAAAAACTGTTTTTT,CSVSAREKLFF
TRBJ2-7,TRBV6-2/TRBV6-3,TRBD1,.,TGTGCCAGCAGTTATCCCGGACAGGGTTCCTACGAGCAGTACTTC,CASSYPGQGSYEQYF
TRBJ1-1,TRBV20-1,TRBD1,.,TGCAGTGCTAGAGAGGAGGGGGCGCGTGGGATTCTGAACACTGAAGCTTTCTTT,CSAREEGARGILNTEAFF
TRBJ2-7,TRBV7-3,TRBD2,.,TGTGCCAGCAGCTTAGACGGCGGGAGATTTTACGAGCAGTACTTC,CASSLDGGRFYEQYF
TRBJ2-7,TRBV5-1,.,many,TGCGCCAGCAGCTTGGATCCGGGGACCTACGAGCAGTACTTC,CASSLDPGTYEQYF
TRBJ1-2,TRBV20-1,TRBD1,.,TGCAGTTTCTGGGGCAGGGACAGGGGAAAGGGCAACTATGGCTACACCTTC,CSFWGRDRGKGNYGYTF
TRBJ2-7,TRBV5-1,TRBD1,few,TGCGCCAGCAGCCAGGGACAGGGCGTAATCGAGCAGTACTTC,CASSQGQGVIEQYF
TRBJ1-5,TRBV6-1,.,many,TGTGCCAGCAGTAGGACAACTAGCAATCAGCCCCAGCATTTT,CASSRTTSNQPQHF
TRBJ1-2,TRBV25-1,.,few,TGTGCCAGCACCCACGGGGCAGAAGGCTACACCTTC,CASTHGAEGYTF
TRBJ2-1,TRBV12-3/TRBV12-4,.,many,TGTGCCAGCACCGACGGGGTAGGGCTCAATGAGCAGTTCTTC,CASTDGVGLNEQFF
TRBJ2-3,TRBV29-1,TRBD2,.,TGCAGCGTTGAAAAGCGGGGGGGCTCAGATACGCAGTATTTT,CSVEKRGGSDTQYF
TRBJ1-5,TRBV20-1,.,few,TGCAGTGCTAGAGATATGGCGGTGGGCAATCAGCCCCAGCATTTT,CSARDMAVGNQPQHF
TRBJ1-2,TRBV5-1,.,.,TGCGCCAGCAGCCCCGGGGACTCCTTAATCGGTGGCTACACCTTC,CASSPGDSLIGGYTF
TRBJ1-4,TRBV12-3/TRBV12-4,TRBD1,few,TGTGCCAGCAGGCCCGGACAGGGTTACGAAAAACTGTTTTTT,CASRPGQGYEKLFF
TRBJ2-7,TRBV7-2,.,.,TGTGCCAGCAGCTCACAGGGAGGGAGGGGCGAGCAGTACTTC,CASSSQGGRGEQYF
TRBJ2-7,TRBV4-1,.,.,TGCGCCAGCAGCCGTACAGGGCATGGGACCTACGAGCAGTACTTC,CASSRTGHGTYEQYF
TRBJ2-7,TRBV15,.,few,TGTGCCACCAGCAGAGAGGGTTTGGTCTACGAGCAGTACTTC,CATSREGLVYEQYF